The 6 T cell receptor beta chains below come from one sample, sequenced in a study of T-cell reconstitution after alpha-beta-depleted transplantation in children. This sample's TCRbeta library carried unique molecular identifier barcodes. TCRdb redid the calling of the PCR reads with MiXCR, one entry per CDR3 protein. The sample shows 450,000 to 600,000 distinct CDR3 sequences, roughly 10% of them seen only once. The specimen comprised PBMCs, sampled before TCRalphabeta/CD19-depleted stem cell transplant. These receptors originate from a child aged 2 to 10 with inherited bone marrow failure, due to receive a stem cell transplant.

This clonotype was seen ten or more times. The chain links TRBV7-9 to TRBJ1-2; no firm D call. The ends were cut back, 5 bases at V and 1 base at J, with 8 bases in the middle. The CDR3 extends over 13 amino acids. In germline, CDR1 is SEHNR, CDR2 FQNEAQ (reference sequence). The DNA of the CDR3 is TGTGCCAGCAGCCCGGGGTTTAACTATGGCTACACCTTC. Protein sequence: CASSPGFNYGYTF. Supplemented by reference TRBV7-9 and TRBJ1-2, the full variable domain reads DTGVSQNPRHKITKRGQNVTFRCDPISEHNRLYWYRQTLGQGPEFLTYFQNEAQLEKSRLLSDRFSAERPKGSFSTLEIQRTEQGDSAMYLCASSPGFNYGYTFGSGTRLTVV.

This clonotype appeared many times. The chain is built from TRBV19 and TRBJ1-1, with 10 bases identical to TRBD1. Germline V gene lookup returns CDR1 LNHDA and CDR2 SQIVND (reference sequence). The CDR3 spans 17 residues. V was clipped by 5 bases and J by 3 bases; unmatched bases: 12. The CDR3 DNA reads TGTGCCAGTAGTCTTTCCGGGACAGGGGTTGGAGACACTGAAGCTTTCTTT. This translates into CASSLSGTGVGDTEAFF.

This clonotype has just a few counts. CDR3 nucleotide sequence: TGCGCCAGCAGCTTGGCCGGGGGGGCGAACTATGGCTACACCTTC. It translates to CASSLAGGANYGYTF. V and J are TRBV5-1 and TRBJ1-2, with D possibly TRBD1 on 6 matching bases. The CDR3 consists of 15 residues. Germline CDR1 is SGHRS and CDR2 is YFSETQ. Trimming pared 0 bases from V and 2 bases from J, leaving 11 bases between.

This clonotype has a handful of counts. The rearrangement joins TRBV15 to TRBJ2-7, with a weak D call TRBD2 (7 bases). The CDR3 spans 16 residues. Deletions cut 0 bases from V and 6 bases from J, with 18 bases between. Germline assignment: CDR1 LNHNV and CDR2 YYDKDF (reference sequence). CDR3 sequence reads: CATSRDPGAGVGEQYF. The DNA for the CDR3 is TGTGCCACCAGCAGAGATCCGGGGGCGGGAGTGGGCGAGCAGTACTTC.

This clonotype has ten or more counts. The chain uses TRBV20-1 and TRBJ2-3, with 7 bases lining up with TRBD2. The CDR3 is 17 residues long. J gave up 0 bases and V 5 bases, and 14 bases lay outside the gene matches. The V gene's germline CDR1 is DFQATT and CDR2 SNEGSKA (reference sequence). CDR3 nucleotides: TGCAGTGCTCGAAACCTGGGGCCTAGCGGAAGCACAGATACGCAGTATTTT. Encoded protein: CSARNLGPSGSTDTQYF.

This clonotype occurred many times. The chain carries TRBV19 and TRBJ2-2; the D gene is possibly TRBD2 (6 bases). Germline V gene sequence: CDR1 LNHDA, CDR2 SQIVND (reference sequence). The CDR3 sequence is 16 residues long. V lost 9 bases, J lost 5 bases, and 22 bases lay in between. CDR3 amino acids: CASLGSPAGRTGELFF. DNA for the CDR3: TGTGCCAGCCTCGGGTCCCCCGCGGGAAGGACCGGGGAGCTGTTTTTT.